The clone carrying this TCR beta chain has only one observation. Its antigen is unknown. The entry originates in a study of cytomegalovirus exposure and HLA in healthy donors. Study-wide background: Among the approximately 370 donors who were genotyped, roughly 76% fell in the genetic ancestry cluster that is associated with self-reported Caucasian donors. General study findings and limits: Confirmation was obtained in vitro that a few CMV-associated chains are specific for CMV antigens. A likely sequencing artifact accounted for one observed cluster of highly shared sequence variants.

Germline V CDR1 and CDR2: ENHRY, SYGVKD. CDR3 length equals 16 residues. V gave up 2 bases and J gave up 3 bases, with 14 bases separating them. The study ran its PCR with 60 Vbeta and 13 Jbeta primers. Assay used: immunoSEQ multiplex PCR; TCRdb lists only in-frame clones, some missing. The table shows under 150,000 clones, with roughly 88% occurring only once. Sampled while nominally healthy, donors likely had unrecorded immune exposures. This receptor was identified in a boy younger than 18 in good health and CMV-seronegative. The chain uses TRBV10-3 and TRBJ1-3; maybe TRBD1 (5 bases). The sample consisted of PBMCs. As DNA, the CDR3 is TGTGCCATCAGTGAGGCCCACGCGGGGGATGGAAACACCATATATTTT. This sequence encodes CAISEAHAGDGNTIYF.